The following is a TCR beta chain sequence with its context. The antigen is undetermined. The source of the sample is a study of T cell responses to AZD1222 COVID-19 vaccine. Study information: It was second doses at about 4 or about 12 weeks that were pooled. Points from the study as a whole: Unmutated regions of variants are reportedly targeted by nearly half of spike-specific TCRs. Repertoire sampling was restricted to post-peak T cell response timepoints. Most donors were white British and more were female, and clonal diversity was possibly underestimated.

The CDR3 consists of 15 residues. CDR1 is MDHEN, CDR2 SYDVKM, per germline. V lost 4 bases to trimming and J lost 10 bases; unmatched junction nucleotides: 12. Assay used: immunoSEQ multiplex PCR; TCRdb lists only in-frame clones, some missing. The data contain about 120,000 clones, roughly nine tenths of them singletons. The sequence derives from an adult in good health. The chain links TRBV28 to TRBJ2-1; 8 bases fit TRBD1. Sequenced here: peripheral blood, sampled on day 0 of AZD1222 vaccination. The CDR3 is CASSSAGTGESEQFF. The CDR3 nucleotides are TGTGCCAGCAGTTCAGCCGGGACAGGAGAGTCAGAGCAGTTCTTC.